This is a list of T cell receptor beta chains from one sample in a study of blood T cell repertoires in COVID-19. Sequencing used immunoSEQ multiplex PCR; TCRdb keeps in-frame clones, though not all of them. The sample holds tens of thousands of clones, around 83% seen once. The sequenced sample was peripheral blood. The origin of the receptors is a man between 25 and 39 years old with COVID-19, enrolled during active disease. The CDR3 runs from the conserved cysteine through the conserved F or W. The D gene is left open where the match is weak. Clone size is given for some rows only: seen once, a few or many times, or a class if the clone is expanded.

d_gene: TRBD1
abundance: once
v_gene: TRBV28
len: 16
j_gene: TRBJ2-4
CDR3aa: CASSLAGQGAANIQYF
CDR3nt: TGTGCCAGCAGTTTAGCGGGACAGGGGGCAGCTAACATTCAGTACTTC

d_gene: NA
abundance: NA
v_gene: TRBV6-6
len: 14
j_gene: TRBJ2-5
CDR3aa: CASSPTRQQGTQYF
CDR3nt: TGTGCCAGCAGTCCCACCCGACAACAAGGGACCCAGTACTTC

d_gene: NA
abundance: NA
v_gene: TRBV30
len: 16
j_gene: TRBJ2-2
CDR3aa: CAWSITGMPDTGELFF
CDR3nt: TGTGCCTGGAGTATCACGGGGATGCCCGACACCGGGGAGCTGTTTTTT

d_gene: NA
abundance: NA
v_gene: TRBV7-2
len: 13
j_gene: TRBJ1-2
CDR3aa: CASSLGGRDGYTF
CDR3nt: TGTGCCAGCAGCTTAGGGGGCCGGGATGGCTACACCTTC

d_gene: NA
abundance: few
v_gene: TRBV18
len: 13
j_gene: TRBJ1-1
CDR3aa: CASSPMGGTEAFF
CDR3nt: TGTGCCAGCTCCCCAATGGGGGGCACTGAAGCTTTCTTT

d_gene: NA
abundance: NA
v_gene: TRBV25-1
len: 14
j_gene: TRBJ1-5
CDR3aa: CASSDGVNNQPQHF
CDR3nt: TGTGCCAGCAGTGATGGAGTAAACAATCAGCCCCAGCATTTT

d_gene: NA
abundance: NA
v_gene: TRBV24-1
len: 14
j_gene: TRBJ2-5
CDR3aa: CATSESGLRETQYF
CDR3nt: TGTGCCACCAGTGAGTCGGGACTGAGAGAGACCCAGTACTTC

d_gene: NA
abundance: once
v_gene: TRBV6-5
len: 12
j_gene: TRBJ1-1
CDR3aa: CASSSGGTEAFF
CDR3nt: TGTGCCAGCAGTAGTGGAGGCACTGAAGCTTTCTTT

d_gene: TRBD1
abundance: NA
v_gene: TRBV28
len: 15
j_gene: TRBJ1-1
CDR3aa: CASSFSNRGNTEAFF
CDR3nt: TGTGCCAGCAGTTTCTCCAACAGGGGAAACACTGAAGCTTTCTTT

d_gene: TRBD1
abundance: NA
v_gene: TRBV28
len: 17
j_gene: TRBJ2-2
CDR3aa: CASSFLGTASNTGELFF
CDR3nt: TGTGCCAGCAGTTTCCTCGGGACAGCCTCGAACACCGGGGAGCTGTTTTTT

d_gene: TRBD1
abundance: NA
v_gene: TRBV27
len: 14
j_gene: TRBJ2-7
CDR3aa: CASKTGTGFNEQYF
CDR3nt: TGTGCCAGCAAGACCGGGACAGGGTTCAACGAGCAGTACTTC

d_gene: NA
abundance: NA
v_gene: TRBV28
len: 12
j_gene: TRBJ1-2
CDR3aa: CASSTERDGYTF
CDR3nt: TGTGCCAGCAGCACTGAGAGGGATGGCTACACCTTC

d_gene: TRBD2
abundance: few
v_gene: TRBV2
len: 16
j_gene: TRBJ2-7
CDR3aa: CASSQQGLAGGDKQYF
CDR3nt: TGTGCCAGCAGCCAACAGGGACTAGCGGGAGGAGATAAGCAGTACTTC

d_gene: NA
abundance: NA
v_gene: TRBV4-2
len: 18
j_gene: TRBJ1-2
CDR3aa: CASSQDGGTIGKGDGYTF
CDR3nt: TGTGCCAGCAGCCAAGATGGCGGAACCATCGGGAAAGGCGATGGCTACACCTTC

d_gene: TRBD2
abundance: NA
v_gene: TRBV4-1
len: 16
j_gene: TRBJ2-2
CDR3aa: CASSQAGGVSTGELFF
CDR3nt: TGCGCCAGCAGCCAAGCGGGAGGGGTGAGCACCGGGGAGCTGTTTTTT

d_gene: TRBD1
abundance: NA
v_gene: TRBV6-6
len: 15
j_gene: TRBJ1-6
CDR3aa: CASSYSTGNNSPLHF
CDR3nt: TGTGCCAGCAGTTACTCGACAGGGAATAATTCACCCCTCCACTTT

d_gene: NA
abundance: NA
v_gene: TRBV27
len: 13
j_gene: TRBJ2-1
CDR3aa: CASSLSGRNEQFF
CDR3nt: TGTGCCAGCAGTTTATCAGGCAGGAACGAGCAGTTCTTC

d_gene: TRBD2
abundance: NA
v_gene: TRBV11-3
len: 16
j_gene: TRBJ2-1
CDR3aa: CASSPDSGRAYNEQFF
CDR3nt: TGTGCCAGCAGCCCGGATAGCGGGAGAGCCTACAATGAGCAGTTCTTC

d_gene: TRBD2
abundance: NA
v_gene: TRBV2
len: 18
j_gene: TRBJ2-6
CDR3aa: CASSRGTSGLRGANVLTF
CDR3nt: TGTGCCAGCAGTAGGGGGACTAGCGGCCTAAGGGGGGCCAACGTCCTGACTTTC

d_gene: TRBD2
abundance: once
v_gene: TRBV11-2
len: 16
j_gene: TRBJ2-1
CDR3aa: CASSRRGLAGDNEQFF
CDR3nt: TGTGCCAGCAGCCGGAGGGGGCTAGCGGGAGACAATGAGCAGTTCTTC

d_gene: TRBD1
abundance: NA
v_gene: TRBV10-3
len: 15
j_gene: TRBJ2-3
CDR3aa: CATKDREWTTDTQYF
CDR3nt: TGTGCCACCAAAGACAGGGAATGGACCACAGATACGCAGTATTTT

d_gene: NA
abundance: NA
v_gene: TRBV27
len: 13
j_gene: TRBJ2-2
CDR3aa: CASSFRGSGELFF
CDR3nt: TGTGCCAGCAGTTTTAGGGGATCTGGGGAGCTGTTTTTT

d_gene: NA
abundance: NA
v_gene: TRBV11-3
len: 13
j_gene: TRBJ1-3
CDR3aa: CASSTASGNTIYF
CDR3nt: TGTGCCAGCAGCACTGCCTCTGGAAACACCATATATTTT

d_gene: NA
abundance: NA
v_gene: TRBV18
len: 16
j_gene: TRBJ1-4
CDR3aa: CASSPPRMPGNEKLFF
CDR3nt: TGTGCCAGCTCACCACCTAGGATGCCGGGTAATGAAAAACTGTTTTTT

d_gene: NA
abundance: NA
v_gene: TRBV19
len: 16
j_gene: TRBJ2-1
CDR3aa: CASSKGNPGSYNEQFF
CDR3nt: TGTGCCAGTAGTAAGGGGAATCCCGGGAGCTACAATGAGCAGTTCTTC

d_gene: TRBD2
abundance: NA
v_gene: TRBV27
len: 14
j_gene: TRBJ2-2
CDR3aa: CASRAGANTGELFF
CDR3nt: TGTGCCAGCAGAGCGGGGGCGAACACCGGGGAGCTGTTTTTT

d_gene: TRBD1
abundance: few
v_gene: TRBV2
len: 15
j_gene: TRBJ2-5
CDR3aa: CASSASRGRQETQYF
CDR3nt: TGTGCCAGCAGTGCTTCCAGGGGGCGGCAAGAGACCCAGTACTTC

d_gene: NA
abundance: NA
v_gene: TRBV4-1
len: 14
j_gene: TRBJ1-5
CDR3aa: CASSQEGHNQPQHF
CDR3nt: TGCGCCAGCAGCCAAGAGGGGCATAATCAGCCCCAGCATTTT